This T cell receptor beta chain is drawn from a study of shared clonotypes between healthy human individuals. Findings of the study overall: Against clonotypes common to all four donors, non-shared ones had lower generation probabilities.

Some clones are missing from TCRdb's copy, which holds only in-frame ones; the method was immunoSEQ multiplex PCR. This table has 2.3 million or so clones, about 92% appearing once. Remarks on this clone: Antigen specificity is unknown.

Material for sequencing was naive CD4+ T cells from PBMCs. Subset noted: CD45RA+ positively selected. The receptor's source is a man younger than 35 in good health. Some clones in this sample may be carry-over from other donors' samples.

Written as DNA, the CDR3 is TGTGCCAGCAGCTTAGCGCGGGGGGCTCTCTCCTACGAGCAGTACTTC. It translates to CASSLARGALSYEQYF. The chain is built from TRBV7-9 and TRBJ2-7; 8 positions agree with TRBD2. The germline CDR1 and CDR2 sequences are SEHNR and FQNEAQ (reference sequence). The CDR3 covers 16 residues. V lost 0 bases and J lost 0; bases outside the gene matches: 4.